This T cell receptor beta chain is drawn from a study of blood T cell repertoires in COVID-19. Study details: The United States, Italy and Spain were the sources of the acute and convalescent COVID-19 samples. PBMCs, B-cell-depleted T cells, or T cells were the source of the cDNA or gDNA that made up the material.

V gave up 3 bases and J gave up 0 bases, with 11 bases separating them. This CDR3 spans 15 amino acids. Germline-derived CDR1 and CDR2 are KGHSH and LQKENI. In the original workflow: Amplifying reference gene primers gave estimates of nucleated cell counts. The data were produced by immunoSEQ multiplex PCR, yet TCRdb's version contains in-frame clones alone and is incomplete. The V and J calls and clone size are taken from that table; D and trimming were inferred from the DNA. The top ten clones hold 13% of a sample with under 350,000 clones, approximately 83% of them seen once. This TCR was sampled from a human donor in a cohort sampled during active COVID-19. The chain recombines TRBV18 with TRBJ1-2; a possible D gene is TRBD1 (5 bases). Sequenced sample: peripheral blood. CDR3 in amino acids: CASSPEGEANYGYTF. CDR3 bases: TGTGCCAGCTCACCGGAAGGGGAGGCTAACTATGGCTACACCTTC.